This TCR beta chain was sequenced during a study of T cells in Graves' hyperthyroidism and ophthalmopathy. This clonotype was seen ten or more times. Trimming removed 3 bases from V and 2 bases from J, with 9 bases in between. CDR1 and CDR2 from the germline V gene are SNHLY and FYNNEI. The CDR3 spans 14 residues. TCR beta CDR3 region amplification was performed from RNA transcripts. The HTBI primer set served for first-round RT-PCR of the TCR CDR3. TCRdb analysed the multiplex PCR reads with MiXCR anew, one entry per CDR3 protein. Of around 56,000 distinct CDR3 sequences listed, 49% were seen once; the top ten hold 12%.

Input material: blood. The clonotype originates from a woman in her 30s with Graves' ophthalmopathy. This sequence joins TRBV2 and TRBJ2-3; D not certain. CDR3 amino acids: CASSDGLITDTQYF. The DNA of the CDR3 is TGTGCCAGCAGTGATGGTCTAATCACAGATACGCAGTATTTT.